Detailed here is one T cell receptor (beta chain). This table comes from immunoSEQ multiplex PCR, and its TCRdb copy is limited to in-frame clones, with some not included. This sample carries some 16,000 clones, over 85% of them seen once, and the ten largest clones take about 4.8%. The data are from a study of blood T cell repertoires in COVID-19. For the study at large: Sources were T cells, B-cell-depleted T cells, or PBMCs; the material itself was cDNA or gDNA.

This CDR3 is 18 amino acids long. Looked up from germline, CDR1 is SGHDT and CDR2 is YYEEEE. V lost 0 bases, J lost 3 bases, and 18 bases lay in between. The sample consisted of peripheral blood. The sequence was collected from a human donor in a cohort sampled during active COVID-19. The chain couples TRBV5-6 to TRBJ1-4, with D perhaps TRBD1 (5 bases). The CDR3 region has the DNA TGTGCCAGCAGCTTGGCATTTGGAGGGGTTAGGGCTAATGAAAAACTGTTTTTT. It codes for CASSLAFGGVRANEKLFF.